These 27 T cell receptor beta chains came from one sample sequenced in a study of OX40 agonist ivuxolimab in advanced cancers. Profiling relied on immunoSEQ multiplex PCR, and the TCRdb table lists in-frame clones only, not all of them. The table lists 30,000 to 35,000 clones, about 93% of them singletons. The sequencing used CD4+ or CD8+ T cells sorted from blood, collected in a trial of the OX40 agonist ivuxolimab. All receptors derive from an adult with an advanced solid tumor such as melanoma, head and neck, liver or kidney cancer.

The chain uses TRBV7-2 and TRBJ2-3, with 7 bases identical to TRBD1. Per germline, CDR1 SGHTA and CDR2 FQGNSA. This CDR3 contains 15 residues. V lost 3 bases and J lost 1; bases outside the gene matches: 4. Here the CDR3 DNA reads TGTGCCAGCAGCTTGGCCGGACAGGGCACAGATACGCAGTATTTT. Its protein is CASSLAGQGTDTQYF.

Only one count was recorded for this clone. V is TRBV7-6 and J is TRBJ2-1; weak D call: TRBD1 (5 bases). V lost 1 base to trimming and J lost 4 bases, with 11 bases between them. In germline, CDR1 is SGHVS, CDR2 FNYEAQ. The CDR3 runs to 15 residues. CDR3 in amino acids: CASSLETRTYNEQFF. The CDR3 bases are TGTGCCAGCAGCTTAGAGACACGGACATACAATGAGCAGTTCTTC.

The chain combines TRBV28 with TRBJ2-7; perhaps D is TRBD1 or TRBD2 (5 bases each). V gave up 3 bases and J gave up 4 bases, with 28 bases separating them. Germline V lookup: CDR1 MDHEN, CDR2 SYDVKM. CDR3 length: 19 residues. The DNA of the CDR3 is TGTGCCAGCAGTTTCGTCCCCCCAGGGCCCGGTGGAGGTTTATACGAGCAGTACTTC. Its translation: CASSFVPPGPGGGLYEQYF.

V usage is TRBV10-3 and J usage is TRBJ2-2, with TRBD1 matching over 7 bases. The CDR3 loop spans 15 amino acids. Germline CDR1 ENHRY, CDR2 SYGVKD. Trimming cost V 4 bases and J 0 bases; bases outside gene matches: 2. The CDR3 DNA is TGTGCCATCAGTGTAGGGGGCGCGAACACCGGGGAGCTGTTTTTT. Amino acid sequence: CAISVGGANTGELFF.

The chain employs TRBV6-1 and TRBJ1-6; D is uncertain. Germline V gives CDR1 MNHNS, CDR2 SASEGT. V was trimmed by 8 bases and J by 0 bases, leaving 5 bases between them. The CDR3 contains 13 residues. CDR3 nucleotide sequence: TGTGCCAGCTTAAGCTCCTATAATTCACCCCTCCACTTT. It translates to CASLSSYNSPLHF.

The chain recombines TRBV5-4 with TRBJ1-1; tentatively, D is TRBD1 (5 bases). The CDR3 consists of 15 residues. Germline values: CDR1 SGHNT, CDR2 YYREEE (reference sequence). Trimming removed 1 base at V and 5 bases at J, with 15 bases between. This CDR3 is CASSLQGLGETEAFF. The DNA of the CDR3 is TGTGCCAGCAGCTTGCAGGGACTGGGGGAAACTGAAGCTTTCTTT.

CDR3 nucleotide sequence: TGTGCCAGCAGTGCGACAGGGAACCCAACTAATGAAAAACTGTTTTTT. This gives the protein CASSATGNPTNEKLFF. V and J are TRBV2 and TRBJ1-4; 7 bases agree with TRBD1. Germline V gene lookup returns CDR1 SNHLY and CDR2 FYNNEI. The CDR3 is 16 amino acids. Germline trimming cut 4 bases from V and 0 bases from J; bases unmatched to any gene: 5.

This sequence joins TRBV9 and TRBJ2-1, with TRBD2 matching 9 bases. The germline V gene has CDR1 SGDLS and CDR2 YYNGEE. The CDR3 is 18 residues long. V was pared by 0 bases and J by 2 bases, with 9 bases of the junction left unmatched. CDR3 bases: TGTGCCAGCAGCGTAGCGGCTAGCGGGAAGGGAACCTACAATGAGCAGTTCTTC. This sequence encodes CASSVAASGKGTYNEQFF.

This sequence joins TRBV5-1 and TRBJ2-3; the match to TRBD2 covers 10 bases. CDR1 is SGHRS and CDR2 is YFSETQ in the germline V gene. This CDR3 is 18 amino acids long. V lost 0 bases and J lost 4; bases outside the gene matches: 11. This CDR3 is CASSLGPTSGTLADTQYF. The CDR3 DNA reads as TGCGCCAGCAGCTTGGGCCCAACTAGCGGGACTCTTGCAGATACGCAGTATTTT.

The V gene is TRBV5-1, the J gene TRBJ1-5; possibly TRBD1 for D (6 bases). V lost 0 bases and J lost 2, with 9 bases in between. Germline values: CDR1 SGHRS, CDR2 YFSETQ. This CDR3 has 15 amino acids. The CDR3 DNA reads as TGCGCCAGCAGCTTGGGGGCAGGGGGCAATCAGCCCCAGCATTTT. It specifies CASSLGAGGNQPQHF.

The chain joins TRBV28 to TRBJ2-7; the D is unclear. The V end lost 2 bases, the J end lost 2 bases, and 7 bases lay between the germline ends. CDR1 MDHEN and CDR2 SYDVKM come from the germline V gene. The CDR3 has 13 amino acids. Here the CDR3 reads CASSLSQTYEQYF. CDR3 bases: TGTGCCAGCAGTTTAAGCCAGACCTACGAGCAGTACTTC.

The chain uses TRBV10-1 and TRBJ2-5, with TRBD2 matching over 9 bases. The germline CDR1 and CDR2 sequences are WNHNN and SYGVQD (reference sequence). The CDR3 is 17 residues long. Losses at the gene ends were 6 bases for V and 5 bases for J; bases not matched to a gene: 16. The CDR3 region is CASSPGGLAGLGETQYF. Here the CDR3 DNA reads TGCGCCAGCAGCCCCGGGGGCCTAGCGGGATTGGGTGAGACCCAGTACTTC.

The CDR3 sequence is CASSQDVGGEGNQPQHF. CDR3 DNA: TGCGCCAGCAGCCAAGATGTGGGCGGGGAGGGCAATCAGCCCCAGCATTTT. This rearrangement joins TRBV4-3 to TRBJ1-5; no definite D call. The V gene lost 0 bases and the J gene lost 2 bases, with 14 bases spanning the gap. The CDR3 covers 17 residues. CDR1 LGHNA and CDR2 YSLEER come from the germline V gene.

This chain connects TRBV7-2 to TRBJ1-2; TRBD1 matches at 11 bases. J lost 6 bases, V lost 3 bases, and 6 bases had no gene match. The CDR3 length is 15 residues. The germline gives CDR1 SGHTA, CDR2 FQGNSA. CDR3 sequence reads: CASSFTGTGGHGYTF. The DNA for the CDR3 is TGTGCCAGCAGCTTTACCGGGACAGGGGGTCATGGCTACACCTTC.

The chain carries TRBV30 and TRBJ1-2; TRBD1 is a possible D gene (6 bases). CDR1 is GTSNPN and CDR2 is SVGIG in the germline V gene (reference sequence). This CDR3 contains 14 residues. V was clipped by 1 base and J by 6 bases, with 15 bases between them. CDR3 bases: TGTGCCTGGAGTGGGTATGCCAAGGGGGATGGCTACACCTTC. Protein sequence: CAWSGYAKGDGYTF. Full variable domain (outside the CDR3, taken from reference TRBV30 and TRBJ1-2): SQTIHQWPATLVQPVGSPLSLECTVEGTSNPNLYWYRQAAGRGLQLLFYSVGIGQISSEVPQNLSASRPQDRQFILSSKKLLLSDSGFYLCAWSGYAKGDGYTFGSGTRLTVV.

This clone showed up just a few times. The genes are TRBV11-2 and TRBJ1-2; TRBD1 is a possible D gene (6 bases). The V gene's germline CDR1 is SGHAT and CDR2 FQNNGV. CDR3 size: 13 residues. V dropped 5 bases and J dropped 6 bases, with 13 bases sitting between them. The CDR3 protein is CASSPDRFDGYTF. In DNA, the CDR3 is TGTGCCAGCAGCCCAGACAGGTTCGATGGCTACACCTTC.

This sequence joins TRBV27 and TRBJ2-3; the D gene is possibly TRBD2 (6 bases). The V end was cut by 5 bases, the J end by 4 bases, with 10 bases between. The CDR3 has 13 residues. From germline, CDR1 is MNHEY and CDR2 SMNVEV (reference sequence). For the CDR3, the DNA is TGTGCCAGCAGTCCGACTAGGGCAGATACGCAGTATTTT. Amino acid sequence: CASSPTRADTQYF.

This chain links TRBV2 with TRBJ1-6, with TRBD1 matching 7 bases. The ends lost 2 bases at V and 7 bases at J; junction bases unmatched: 5. Germline CDR1 and CDR2: SNHLY and FYNNEI. The CDR3 contains 15 residues. In nucleotides, the CDR3 is TGTGCCAGCAGTGAAAGACAGGGTGAAAATTCACCCCTCCACTTT. This codes for CASSERQGENSPLHF. The variable domain in full, with the rest retrieved from reference TRBV2 and TRBJ1-6, is EPEVTQTPSHQVTQMGQEVILRCVPISNHLYFYWYRQILGQKVEFLVSFYNNEISEKSEIFDDQFSVERPDGSNFTLKIRSTKLEDSAMYFCASSERQGENSPLHFGNGTRLTVT.

The chain uses TRBV29-1 and TRBJ2-3; D remains unclear. Germline assignment: CDR1 SQVTM and CDR2 ANQGSEA. V was pared by 2 bases and J by 6 bases, with 12 bases between. The CDR3 is 13 amino acids. The CDR3 spells CSVEIGIRDTQYF. Here the CDR3 DNA reads TGCAGCGTTGAAATAGGGATAAGGGATACGCAGTATTTT.

This chain connects TRBV30 to TRBJ2-3; TRBD2 matches 9 bases. V lost 2 bases to trimming and J lost 5 bases; unmatched junction nucleotides: 8. The CDR3 is 15 residues long. Germline-derived CDR1 and CDR2 are GTSNPN and SVGIG (reference sequence). CDR3 bases: TGTGCCTGGAGTTCTGGAGCGGGGGGAGGAGATACGCAGTATTTT. Its translation: CAWSSGAGGGDTQYF.

This chain connects TRBV28 to TRBJ2-1; D uncertain. Germline V gene sequence: CDR1 MDHEN, CDR2 SYDVKM. This CDR3 contains 14 residues. V was trimmed by 2 bases and J by 7 bases, leaving 12 bases between them. In DNA, the CDR3 is TGTGCCAGCAGTTTAGCCCAGCCTTCGAATGAGCAGTTCTTC. Its translation: CASSLAQPSNEQFF.

J is TRBJ2-2 and V is TRBV10-3; TRBD1 aligns across 7 bases. The CDR3 totals 15 residues. The ends lost 6 bases at V and 0 bases at J; junction bases unmatched: 4. Germline-derived CDR1 and CDR2 are ENHRY and SYGVKD. The CDR3 nucleotides read TGTGCCATCAGGACCGGGACAGCGAACACCGGGGAGCTGTTTTTT. This codes for CAIRTGTANTGELFF.

This clone occurred once. The V and J genes are TRBV19 and TRBJ2-1, with a weak D call TRBD1 (5 bases). The germline gives CDR1 LNHDA, CDR2 SQIVND (reference sequence). The CDR3 extends over 15 amino acids. V was clipped by 4 bases and J by 1 base, with 11 bases between them. In DNA, the CDR3 is TGTGCCAGTAGTACCCAGGGTAGATCCTACAATGAGCAGTTCTTC. As protein: CASSTQGRSYNEQFF.

The chain has TRBV18 and TRBJ1-3; D unresolved. This CDR3 spans 16 amino acids. The germline V gene encodes CDR1 KGHSH and CDR2 LQKENI. V was cut by 0 bases and J by 0 bases, with 9 bases left in between. CDR3 loop: CASSPPSLYSGNTIYF. CDR3 in DNA: TGTGCCAGCTCACCACCCAGTTTATACTCTGGAAACACCATATATTTT. The variable domain in full, with the rest retrieved from reference TRBV18 and TRBJ1-3, is NAGVMQNPRHLVRRRGQEARLRCSPMKGHSHVYWYRQLPEEGLKFMVYLQKENIIDESGMPKERFSAEFPKEGPSILRIQQVVRGDSAAYFCASSPPSLYSGNTIYFGEGSWLTVV.

The chain couples TRBV4-2 to TRBJ1-1, with 7 bases that match TRBD1. In germline, CDR1 is LGHNA, CDR2 YNFKEQ. CDR3 size: 14 residues. V lost 5 bases, J lost 4 bases, and 7 bases stayed unmatched. The CDR3 protein is CASSLNPGGTEAFF. The CDR3, as DNA: TGTGCCAGCAGCTTGAATCCAGGGGGCACTGAAGCTTTCTTT.

The J gene is TRBJ2-7, the V gene TRBV27, with TRBD1 matching 7 bases. The CDR3 totals 15 residues. Losses at the gene ends were 6 bases for V and 6 bases for J; bases not matched to a gene: 14. Germline CDR1 is MNHEY and CDR2 is SMNVEV (reference sequence). The CDR3 loop reads CASRARTGRIGEQYF. The CDR3 DNA follows: TGTGCCAGCAGAGCCCGGACAGGTAGGATTGGCGAGCAGTACTTC.

The V and J genes are TRBV5-4 and TRBJ2-5; D gene unclear. Trimming shortened V by 0 bases and J by 1 base, and 10 bases separated the two germline ends. The CDR3 extends over 15 amino acids. Germline CDR1 SGHNT, CDR2 YYREEE (reference sequence). The CDR3: CASSLVGSIQETQYF. The CDR3 DNA sequence: TGTGCCAGCAGCTTGGTCGGCAGCATCCAAGAGACCCAGTACTTC.